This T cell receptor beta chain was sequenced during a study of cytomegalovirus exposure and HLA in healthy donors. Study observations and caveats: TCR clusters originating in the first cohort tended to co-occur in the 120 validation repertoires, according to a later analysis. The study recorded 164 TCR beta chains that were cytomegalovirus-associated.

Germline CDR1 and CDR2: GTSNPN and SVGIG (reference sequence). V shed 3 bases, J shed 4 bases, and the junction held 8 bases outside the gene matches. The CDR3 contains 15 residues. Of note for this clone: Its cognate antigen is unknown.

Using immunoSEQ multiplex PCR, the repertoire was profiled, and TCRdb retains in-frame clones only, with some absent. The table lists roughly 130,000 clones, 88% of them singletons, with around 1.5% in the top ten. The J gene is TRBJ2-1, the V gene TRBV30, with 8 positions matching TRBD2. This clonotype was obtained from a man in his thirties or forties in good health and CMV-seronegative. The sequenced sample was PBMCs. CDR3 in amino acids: CAWRRASGLYNEQFF. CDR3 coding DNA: TGTGCCTGGAGGCGGGCTAGCGGGCTATACAATGAGCAGTTCTTC.